This T cell receptor (beta chain) was sequenced during a study of shared clonotypes between healthy human individuals. Terminally differentiated effector memory CD45RA+ cells were excluded by CCR7 positive selection of CD45RO-negative cells. Under the authors' procedure: ImmunoSEQ gave junction-only sequences without quality scores, so filtering differed. TCRdb keeps only in-frame clones here, not all; method: immunoSEQ multiplex PCR. V, J and clone size reflect that table, while D and trimming were determined from the DNA. Here the sample spans under 600,000 clones, roughly 98% being singletons. Sequencing input: naive CD8+ T cells sorted from blood. The clonotype was recovered from a man in his thirties or forties in good health.

The chain's CDR3 is CASSFFIGNQPQHF. CDR3 DNA sequence: TGTGCCAGCAGTTTTTTCATTGGCAATCAGCCCCAGCATTTT. This rearrangement joins TRBV28 to TRBJ1-5, with no clear D. Germline assignment: CDR1 MDHEN and CDR2 SYDVKM. Trimming removed 3 bases from V and 2 bases from J, with 8 bases in between. This CDR3 is 14 amino acids long.